This T cell receptor beta chain was found in a study of early T cells in non-severe SARS-CoV-2 infection. As for the study in general: Unsorted whole blood bulk RNA was sequenced, with unpaired chains.

Broader study findings: The study's VDJdb matching favored anti-spike CD8 responses and missed private and CD4 specificities.

This CDR3 is built from 16 residues. V was clipped by 3 bases and J by 0 bases, with 15 bases between them. The germline V gene has CDR1 SGHVS and CDR2 FQNEAQ. Unique molecular identifier tags were affixed to discrete cDNA molecules. One entry per CDR3 protein, called by TCRdb with MiXCR from the 5' RACE reads. The sample carries more than 75,000 distinct CDR3 sequences, 12% to 15% recorded once. As regards this clonotype: Its target is not known.

The chain uses TRBV7-8 and TRBJ2-7; D is possibly TRBD2 (5 bases). This clonotype originated in an adult who was a healthcare worker with PCR-confirmed SARS-CoV-2 infection or an uninfected control (not recorded which). Sequenced sample: whole blood. The CDR3 DNA sequence: TGTGCCAGCAGCTTCCCGGGAACCGCCCTCTCCTACGAGCAGTACTTC. Protein sequence: CASSFPGTALSYEQYF. The whole variable domain, filled in from reference TRBV7-8 and TRBJ2-7, reads GAGVSQSPRYKVAKRGQDVALRCDPISGHVSLFWYQQALGQGPEFLTYFQNEAQLDKSGLPSDRFFAERPEGSVSTLKIQRTQQEDSAVYLCASSFPGTALSYEQYFGPGTRLTVT.